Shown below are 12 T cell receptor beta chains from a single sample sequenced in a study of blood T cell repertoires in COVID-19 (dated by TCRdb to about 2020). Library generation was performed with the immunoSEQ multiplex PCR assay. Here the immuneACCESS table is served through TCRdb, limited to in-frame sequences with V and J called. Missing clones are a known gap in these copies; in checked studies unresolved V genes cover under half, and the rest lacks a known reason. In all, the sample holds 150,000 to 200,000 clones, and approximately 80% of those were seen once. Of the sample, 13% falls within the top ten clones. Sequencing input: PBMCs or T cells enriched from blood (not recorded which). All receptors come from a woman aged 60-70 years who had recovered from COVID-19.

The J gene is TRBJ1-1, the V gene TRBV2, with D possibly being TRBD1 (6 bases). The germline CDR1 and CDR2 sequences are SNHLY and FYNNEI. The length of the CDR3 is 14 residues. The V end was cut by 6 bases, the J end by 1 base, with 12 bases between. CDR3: CASSKDSWNTEAFF. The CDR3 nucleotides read TGTGCCAGCAGCAAGGACAGTTGGAACACTGAAGCTTTCTTT.

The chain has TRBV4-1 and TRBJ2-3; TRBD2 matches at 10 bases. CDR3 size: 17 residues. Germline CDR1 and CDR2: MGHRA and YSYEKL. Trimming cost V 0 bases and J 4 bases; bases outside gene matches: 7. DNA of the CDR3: TGCGCCAGCAGCCAAGATATCAGCGGGGGGGCTGCAGATACGCAGTATTTT. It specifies CASSQDISGGAADTQYF.

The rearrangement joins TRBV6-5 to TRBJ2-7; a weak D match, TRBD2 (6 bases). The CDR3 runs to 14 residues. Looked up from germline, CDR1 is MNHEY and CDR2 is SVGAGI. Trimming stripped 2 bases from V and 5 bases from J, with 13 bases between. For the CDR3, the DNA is TGTGCCAGCAGTTACGCGGGCGGGAAGCACGAGCAGTACTTC. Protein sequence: CASSYAGGKHEQYF.

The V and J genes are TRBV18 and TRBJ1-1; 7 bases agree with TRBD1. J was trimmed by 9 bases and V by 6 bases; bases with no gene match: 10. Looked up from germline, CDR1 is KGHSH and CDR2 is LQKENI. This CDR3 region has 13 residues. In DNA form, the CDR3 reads TGTGCCAGCTCGTCACAGGGGCATGGAAAAGCTTTCTTT. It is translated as CASSSQGHGKAFF.

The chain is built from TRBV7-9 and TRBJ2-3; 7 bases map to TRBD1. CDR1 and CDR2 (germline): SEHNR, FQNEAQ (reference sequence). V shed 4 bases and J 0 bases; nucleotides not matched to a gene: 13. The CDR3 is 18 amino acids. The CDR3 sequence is CASSSKKTGKGSTDTQYF. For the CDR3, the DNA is TGTGCCAGCAGCTCGAAAAAGACAGGGAAAGGGAGCACAGATACGCAGTATTTT.

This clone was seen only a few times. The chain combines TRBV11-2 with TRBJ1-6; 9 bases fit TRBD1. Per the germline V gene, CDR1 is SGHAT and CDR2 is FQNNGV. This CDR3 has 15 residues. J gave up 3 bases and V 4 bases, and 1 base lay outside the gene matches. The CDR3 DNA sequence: TGTGCCAGCAGCTCGGACAGGGGCTATAATTCACCCCTCCACTTT. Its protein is CASSSDRGYNSPLHF.

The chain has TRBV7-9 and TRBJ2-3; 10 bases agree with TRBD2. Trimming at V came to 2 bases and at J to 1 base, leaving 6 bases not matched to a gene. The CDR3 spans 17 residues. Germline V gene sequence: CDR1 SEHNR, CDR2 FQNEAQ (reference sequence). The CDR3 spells CASSLSITSGGTDTQYF. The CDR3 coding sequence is TGTGCCAGCAGCTTATCAATCACTAGCGGGGGCACAGATACGCAGTATTTT.

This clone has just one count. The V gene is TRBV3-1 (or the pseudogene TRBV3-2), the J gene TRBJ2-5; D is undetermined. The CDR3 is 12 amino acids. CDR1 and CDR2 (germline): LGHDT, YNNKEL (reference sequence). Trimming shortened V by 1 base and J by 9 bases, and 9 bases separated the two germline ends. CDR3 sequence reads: CASSQVPPSQYF. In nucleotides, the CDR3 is TGTGCCAGCAGCCAAGTTCCCCCGTCCCAGTACTTC.

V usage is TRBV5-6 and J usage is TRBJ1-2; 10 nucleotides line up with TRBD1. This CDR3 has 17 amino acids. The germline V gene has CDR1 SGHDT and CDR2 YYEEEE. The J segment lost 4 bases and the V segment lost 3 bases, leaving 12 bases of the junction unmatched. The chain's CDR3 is CASSSLELRTGGYGYTF. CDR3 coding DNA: TGTGCCAGCAGCTCACTAGAACTTCGGACAGGGGGCTATGGCTACACCTTC. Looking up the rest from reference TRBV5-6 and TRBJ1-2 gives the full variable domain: DAGVTQSPTHLIKTRGQQVTLRCSPKSGHDTVSWYQQALGQGPQFIFQYYEEEERQRGNFPDRFSGHQFPNYSSELNVNALLLGDSALYLCASSSLELRTGGYGYTFGSGTRLTVV.

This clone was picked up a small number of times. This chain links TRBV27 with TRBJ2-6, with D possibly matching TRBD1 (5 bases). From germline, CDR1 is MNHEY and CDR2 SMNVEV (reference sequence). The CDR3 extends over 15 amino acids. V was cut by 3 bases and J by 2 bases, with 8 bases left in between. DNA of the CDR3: TGTGCCAGCAGTTTCATGGGGCCTGGGGCCAACGTCCTGACTTTC. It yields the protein CASSFMGPGANVLTF. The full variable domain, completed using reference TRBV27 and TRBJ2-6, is EAQVTQNPRYLITVTGKKLTVTCSQNMNHEYMSWYRQDPGLGLRQIYYSMNVEVTDKGDVPEGYKVSRKEKRNFPLILESPSPNQTSLYFCASSFMGPGANVLTFGAGSRLTVL.

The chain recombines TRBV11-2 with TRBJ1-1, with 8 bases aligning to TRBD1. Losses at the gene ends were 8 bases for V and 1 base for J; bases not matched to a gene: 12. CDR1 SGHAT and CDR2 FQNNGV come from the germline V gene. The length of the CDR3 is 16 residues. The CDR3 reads CASCQTQGARNTEAFF. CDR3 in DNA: TGTGCCAGCTGCCAAACCCAGGGGGCGCGGAACACTGAAGCTTTCTTT.

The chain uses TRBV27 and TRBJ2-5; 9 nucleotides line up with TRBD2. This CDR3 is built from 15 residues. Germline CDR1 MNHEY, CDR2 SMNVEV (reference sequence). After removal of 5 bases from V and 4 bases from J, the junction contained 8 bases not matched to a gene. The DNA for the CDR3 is TGTGCCAGCAGTGGAGCGGGAGGTTCCCCAGAGACCCAGTACTTC. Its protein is CASSGAGGSPETQYF.